This T cell receptor beta chain was identified in a study of T cell changes during pregnancy in multiple sclerosis. This table comes from immunoSEQ multiplex PCR, and its TCRdb copy is limited to in-frame clones, with some not included. This table has tens of thousands of clones, about nine tenths appearing once. Trimming removed 7 bases from V and 1 base from J, with 19 bases in between. This CDR3 is built from 16 residues. The germline V gene has CDR1 MDHEN and CDR2 SYDVKM. The rearrangement links TRBV28 to TRBJ2-5; the D gene is possibly TRBD1 (6 bases). The sample in question was CD4+ T cells from peripheral blood mononuclear cells, obtained after pregnancy. The clonotype originates from a female donor with multiple sclerosis, enrolled in a pregnancy study. CDR3 nucleotides: TGTGCCAGCACCCTGGCAGGGGTCCTCGTCCAAGAGACCCAGTACTTC. Its translation: CASTLAGVLVQETQYF.